These 13 T cell receptor beta chains came from one sample sequenced in a study of blood T cell repertoires in COVID-19. The repertoire was sequenced with immunoSEQ multiplex PCR; TCRdb's copy has only in-frame clones and lacks some. This sample has under 250,000 clones, with approximately 84% found just once. Sequencing input: peripheral blood. The receptors come from a man in his forties or fifties who had recovered from COVID-19.

This chain links TRBV24-1 with TRBJ1-5; 9 positions agree with TRBD1. V shed 4 bases, J shed 7 bases, and the junction held 7 bases outside the gene matches. The V gene's germline CDR1 is KGHDR and CDR2 SFDVKD. This CDR3 region has 15 residues. As DNA, the CDR3 is TGTGCCACCAGTGACACCGGGACAGGGAACCAGCCCCAGCATTTT. This sequence encodes CATSDTGTGNQPQHF.

The V gene is TRBV7-2, the J gene TRBJ2-1, with TRBD2 matching over 8 bases. J lost 8 bases, V lost 4 bases, and 7 bases had no gene match. Germline V gene data show CDR1 as SGHTA and CDR2 as FQGNSA. The CDR3 totals 14 residues. CDR3 loop: CASSSGGGSDEQFF. The CDR3 DNA follows: TGTGCCAGCAGCTCCGGGGGGGGTAGCGATGAGCAGTTCTTC. The variable domain in full, with the rest retrieved from reference TRBV7-2 and TRBJ2-1, is GAGVSQSPSNKVTEKGKDVELRCDPISGHTALYWYRQSLGQGLEFLIYFQGNSAPDKSGLPSDRFSAERTGGSVSTLTIQRTQQEDSAVYLCASSSGGGSDEQFFGPGTRLTVL.

The chain recombines TRBV5-1 with TRBJ1-2; the match to TRBD1 covers 9 bases. V lost 0 bases and J lost 6; bases outside the gene matches: 3. The CDR3 length is 14 residues. Germline values: CDR1 SGHRS, CDR2 YFSETQ. This CDR3 reads CASSLGDRVDGYTF. CDR3 bases: TGCGCCAGCAGCTTGGGGGACAGGGTGGATGGCTACACCTTC.

V and J are TRBV10-3 and TRBJ1-2; 8 bases agree with TRBD1. The CDR3 has 14 residues. Germline CDR1 ENHRY, CDR2 SYGVKD. Trimming at V came to 4 bases and at J to 6 bases, leaving 7 bases not matched to a gene. DNA of the CDR3: TGTGCCATCAGTGGACTGACAGGGGCGGATGGCTACACCTTC. Translating it yields CAISGLTGADGYTF.

The V gene is TRBV29-1, the J gene TRBJ1-2; TRBD1 aligns across 10 bases. Germline values: CDR1 SQVTM, CDR2 ANQGSEA. This CDR3 contains 13 residues. V dropped 5 bases and J dropped 8; count of bases not matched to a gene: 8. The CDR3 reads CSVWGQGLFGYTF. The CDR3 nucleotides read TGCAGCGTTTGGGGACAGGGGCTTTTCGGCTACACCTTC.

The chain links TRBV5-1 to TRBJ2-3; 8 bases fit TRBD2. The CDR3 totals 15 residues. The germline V gene encodes CDR1 SGHRS and CDR2 YFSETQ. V was clipped by 0 bases and J by 6 bases; unmatched bases: 6. The CDR3 DNA sequence: TGCGCCAGCAGCTTGGCAGCTAGCGGGCGGGATACGCAGTATTTT. It yields the protein CASSLAASGRDTQYF.

This CDR3 reads CASSPGFSYEQYF. The CDR3 DNA reads TGTGCCAGCAGCCCAGGGTTCTCCTACGAGCAGTACTTC. V gene TRBV13 combines with J gene TRBJ2-7; a weak D match, TRBD1 (5 bases). The length of the CDR3 is 13 residues. V shed 5 bases and J shed 0 bases, with 8 bases lying between them. CDR1 and CDR2 from the germline V gene are PRHDT and FYEKMQ (reference sequence).

This clone was seen once. This specimen includes other DNA sequences encoding the same CDR3. The V gene is TRBV27, the J gene TRBJ2-1, with 10 bases that match TRBD2. The CDR3 spans 15 residues. Germline CDR1 MNHEY, CDR2 SMNVEV (reference sequence). V was pared by 6 bases and J by 2 bases, with 4 bases of the junction left unmatched. The CDR3 bases are TGTGCCAGCAGCCTAAGCGGGAGGGCCTACAATGAGCAGTTCTTC. Amino acids: CASSLSGRAYNEQFF.

The chain combines TRBV6-5 with TRBJ2-7; D not certain. V was trimmed by 6 bases and J by 4 bases, leaving 10 bases between them. In germline, CDR1 is MNHEY, CDR2 SVGAGI. This CDR3 is 12 amino acids long. As DNA, the CDR3 is TGTGCCAGCAGCCAACAGAATTACGAGCAGTACTTC. Its protein is CASSQQNYEQYF.

The chain joins TRBV30 to TRBJ1-3, with D possibly matching TRBD1 (6 bases). Germline V gene sequence: CDR1 GTSNPN, CDR2 SVGIG (reference sequence). The CDR3 consists of 14 residues. V gave up 8 bases and J gave up 1 base, with 15 bases separating them. The CDR3 loop is CAGRIQGSGNTIYF. In DNA form, the CDR3 reads TGTGCCGGACGCATCCAGGGGTCTGGAAACACCATATATTTT. Full variable domain (remainder filled in from reference TRBV30 and TRBJ1-3): SQTIHQWPATLVQPVGSPLSLECTVEGTSNPNLYWYRQAAGRGLQLLFYSVGIGQISSEVPQNLSASRPQDRQFILSSKKLLLSDSGFYLCAGRIQGSGNTIYFGEGSWLTVV.

The chain is built from TRBV28 and TRBJ2-1, with D uncertain. The germline V and J ends were trimmed by 8 bases and 3 bases, with 17 bases remaining between them. The length of the CDR3 is 15 residues. CDR1 and CDR2 from the germline V gene are MDHEN and SYDVKM. CDR3 in amino acids: CASAQTDANYNEQFF. The CDR3 bases are TGTGCCAGCGCCCAGACTGATGCTAACTACAATGAGCAGTTCTTC.

The chain has TRBV19 and TRBJ2-5; TRBD1 agrees at 10 bases. The CDR3 has 15 amino acids. The germline V gene encodes CDR1 LNHDA and CDR2 SQIVND (reference sequence). V lost 7 bases to trimming and J lost 5 bases; unmatched junction nucleotides: 10. The CDR3 DNA reads as TGTGCCAGTACCGACAGGGGGCACTCGTCGGAGACCCAGTACTTC. Translated, it gives CASTDRGHSSETQYF. Full variable domain (outside the CDR3, taken from reference TRBV19 and TRBJ2-5): DGGITQSPKYLFRKEGQNVTLSCEQNLNHDAMYWYRQDPGQGLRLIYYSQIVNDFQKGDIAEGYSVSREKKESFPLTVTSAQKNPTAFYLCASTDRGHSSETQYFGPGTRLLVL.

This clone was detected once. This chain joins TRBV19 and TRBJ1-5; D might be TRBD1 (6 bases). V was clipped by 7 bases and J by 1 base, with 17 bases between them. From germline, CDR1 is LNHDA and CDR2 SQIVND (reference sequence). The length of the CDR3 is 16 residues. DNA of the CDR3: TGTGCCAGTACCCCCCATCGGGGGGGCAGCAATCAGCCCCAGCATTTT. It codes for CASTPHRGGSNQPQHF.